This TCR beta chain was profiled in a study of cytotoxic CD8 clonotypes in ibrutinib-treated CLL. Study-level background: The study included around twelve relapsed/refractory and under 16 treatment-naive patients; fewer than 18 had IGHV unmutated disease.

Deep sequencing aimed at 1 in 200,000 to 1 in 1 million T cells' resolution. Produced via immunoSEQ multiplex PCR; TCRdb's table is partial and in-frame only. This table holds roughly 180,000 clones, around 72% found once. Trimming pared 4 bases from V and 5 bases from J, leaving 8 bases between. The CDR3 totals 13 residues. Per the germline V gene, CDR1 is SEHNR and CDR2 is FQNEAQ (reference sequence). The receptor's source is a human donor with chronic lymphocytic leukemia. This specimen consisted of PBMCs, obtained after 24 months of ibrutinib treatment. V and J are TRBV7-9 and TRBJ2-2; tentative D call: TRBD1 (6 bases). This chain's CDR3 is CASSYQGTGELFF. The DNA for the CDR3 is TGTGCCAGCAGCTATCAGGGGACCGGGGAGCTGTTTTTT. Complete variable domain (other parts from reference TRBV7-9 and TRBJ2-2): DTGVSQNPRHKITKRGQNVTFRCDPISEHNRLYWYRQTLGQGPEFLTYFQNEAQLEKSRLLSDRFSAERPKGSFSTLEIQRTEQGDSAMYLCASSYQGTGELFFGEGSRLTVL.